One T cell receptor (beta chain) is described in this entry. Antigen: not known. This entry is derived from a study of Graves' ophthalmopathy and Graves' hyperthyroidism. General study results and limits: Ophthalmopathy progression cases were predicted by the model with 70.59% sensitivity and 72% to 80% specificity. Among thyroid clonotypes expanded above 0.001 frequency, most also appeared in blood.

Amplifying from RNA transcripts, the study obtained TCR beta CDR3 regions. HTBI primers were used in a first-round RT-PCR, which preceded a second-round multiplex PCR. TCRdb itself ran the multiplex PCR reads through MiXCR, one entry per CDR3 protein. The data hold about 380,000 distinct CDR3 sequences, with about 16% observed a single time. Looked up from germline, CDR1 is LNHNV and CDR2 is YYDKDF (reference sequence). The CDR3 consists of 16 residues. The V gene end was trimmed by 3 bases and the J gene end by 3 bases; junction bases not matched to a gene: 4. Patients in the hyperthyroidism group, adults aged 18 to 65, were newly diagnosed, under 2 months' duration. If patients had other autoimmune diseases, uncontrolled infections, pregnancy or lactation, they were excluded.

The V call is TRBV15, the J call TRBJ2-2, with TRBD1 matching over 10 bases. Sequencing was carried out using peripheral blood. The TCR was taken from a woman aged 18-35 years with stable Graves' hyperthyroidism. CDR3 coding DNA: TGTGCCACCAGCAGTCAGGGACAGGGGTACACCGGGGAGCTGTTTTTT. Translating gives CATSSQGQGYTGELFF.